Below are 22 T cell receptor beta chains sequenced from a single sample in a study of Ad26.COV2.S vaccination and SARS-CoV-2 variants. The table came from immunoSEQ multiplex PCR; TCRdb's copy has only in-frame clones and leaves some out. The top ten hold about 10% of the sample, which has about 350,000 clones, around nine tenths seen once. The treatment: roughly 20 received Ad26.COV2.S at low or high dose, single or two shots; about 5 received placebo; per-sample allocation not given. Samples analyzed were those drawn on day 63 after the first vaccine or placebo injection. The input for sequencing was peripheral blood, taken in a trial of Ad26.COV2.S vaccine versus placebo. These receptors all come from a person between 18 and 65 years old who received the Ad26.COV2.S COVID-19 vaccine or a placebo.

The chain employs TRBV19 and TRBJ1-6; D unclear. The V gene lost 6 bases and the J gene lost 0 bases, with 12 bases spanning the gap. Per the germline V gene, CDR1 is LNHDA and CDR2 is SQIVND (reference sequence). This CDR3 contains 16 residues. The CDR3 loop reads CASRSPARSYNSPLHF. CDR3 coding DNA: TGTGCCAGTAGATCACCGGCGCGCTCCTATAATTCACCCCTCCACTTT. Full variable domain (missing parts from reference TRBV19 and TRBJ1-6): DGGITQSPKYLFRKEGQNVTLSCEQNLNHDAMYWYRQDPGQGLRLIYYSQIVNDFQKGDIAEGYSVSREKKESFPLTVTSAQKNPTAFYLCASRSPARSYNSPLHFGNGTRLTVT.

V is TRBV7-2 and J is TRBJ2-7; no firm D call. CDR1 and CDR2 from the germline V gene are SGHTA and FQGNSA. The CDR3 sequence is 14 residues long. V was shortened by 1 base and J by 0 bases, with 7 bases between the two germline ends. In nucleotides, the CDR3 is TGTGCCAGCAGCTTAGGCGACCTCTCCTACGAGCAGTACTTC. Residues: CASSLGDLSYEQYF.

This chain uses TRBV20-1 with TRBJ2-1; TRBD1 is a possible D gene (6 bases). The CDR3 loop spans 10 amino acids. Germline-derived CDR1 and CDR2 are DFQATT and SNEGSKA (reference sequence). In DNA, the CDR3 is TGCGGTACAGGGACCAATGAGCAGTTCTTC. Translated, it gives CGTGTNEQFF.

The chain couples TRBV5-3 to TRBJ2-4; a possible D gene is TRBD2 (5 bases). TRBV5-3 is placed among ORFs of uncertain function. V lost 8 bases to trimming and J lost 0 bases, with 18 bases between them. This CDR3 has 16 amino acids. The DNA for the CDR3 is TGTGCCAGTCCCGGGCGGGCCGTCTTAGCCAAAAACATTCAGTACTTC. It is translated as CASPGRAVLAKNIQYF.

This chain links TRBV19 with TRBJ1-1, with D perhaps matching TRBD1 (5 bases). With 6 bases removed from V and 1 base from J, the gap between germline ends came to 24 bases. This CDR3 comprises 18 residues. CDR1 and CDR2 from the germline V gene are LNHDA and SQIVND (reference sequence). CDR3 residues: CASSVGATVAQKNTEAFF. In DNA form, the CDR3 reads TGTGCCAGTAGCGTCGGCGCGACAGTCGCCCAGAAGAACACTGAAGCTTTCTTT.

V and J are TRBV5-1 and TRBJ1-6; 8 bases map to TRBD1. Per germline, CDR1 SGHRS and CDR2 YFSETQ. Unmatched junction bases numbered 1, after V lost 1 base and J lost 10 bases. The CDR3 has 13 amino acids. CDR3 sequence: CASSLTGGSPLHF. CDR3 coding DNA: TGCGCCAGCAGCTTGACAGGGGGGTCACCCCTCCACTTT.

In DNA form, the CDR3 reads TGCGCCAGCACTTCACCACGTGGTCGCGCGCCATCGGGAAAACTGTTTTTT. It yields the protein CASTSPRGRAPSGKLFF. V and J are TRBV23-1 and TRBJ1-4; no clear D. TRBV23-1 is marked as an open reading frame, function uncertain. V was pared by 7 bases and J by 10 bases, with 28 bases between. CDR3 length equals 17 residues.

The chain employs TRBV27 and TRBJ2-1, with 11 bases that match TRBD2. CDR3 length: 15 residues. J gave up 6 bases and V 5 bases, and 6 bases lay outside the gene matches. Germline V gene sequence: CDR1 MNHEY, CDR2 SMNVEV (reference sequence). The CDR3 DNA is TGTGCCAGCAGTGCCGGGACTAGCGGAATCAATGAGCAGTTCTTC. Its translation is CASSAGTSGINEQFF.

The chain carries TRBV29-1 and TRBJ2-7; tentatively, D is TRBD1 (8 bases). From germline, CDR1 is SQVTM and CDR2 ANQGSEA. The V end lost 5 bases, the J end lost 7 bases, and 15 bases lay between the germline ends. The CDR3 sequence is 12 residues long. The CDR3, as DNA: TGCAGCGTTTGCAGGGGGCGGGAGGAGCAGTACTTC. It encodes CSVCRGREEQYF.

The V gene is TRBV28, the J gene TRBJ2-1; TRBD2 agrees at 10 bases. The V and J ends lost 2 bases and 3 bases, in that order; junction bases with no gene match: 1. Germline V gene lookup returns CDR1 MDHEN and CDR2 SYDVKM. This CDR3 is 15 amino acids long. CDR3 residues: CASSLKRGGYNEQFF. The CDR3 DNA reads as TGTGCCAGCAGTTTAAAGCGGGGGGGCTACAATGAGCAGTTCTTC.

The V call is TRBV5-1, the J call TRBJ1-1; D is perhaps TRBD1 (6 bases). This CDR3 has 14 amino acids. The germline gives CDR1 SGHRS, CDR2 YFSETQ. Trimming stripped 4 bases from V and 1 base from J, with 11 bases between. This CDR3 reads CASSEPQGNTEAFF. For the CDR3, the DNA is TGCGCCAGCAGCGAGCCACAGGGGAACACTGAAGCTTTCTTT.

This CDR3 is CASNQQGISGNTIYF. The CDR3 region has the DNA TGTGCCAGCAACCAACAGGGGATCTCTGGAAACACCATATATTTT. The chain combines TRBV6-5 with TRBJ1-3; TRBD1 aligns across 7 bases. This CDR3 region has 15 residues. After removal of 7 bases from V and 0 bases from J, the junction contained 6 bases not matched to a gene. Per germline, CDR1 MNHEY and CDR2 SVGAGI.

The V gene is TRBV2, the J gene TRBJ2-3; 11 nucleotides align to TRBD2. Looked up from germline, CDR1 is SNHLY and CDR2 is FYNNEI. The CDR3 totals 17 residues. Losses at the gene ends were 5 bases for V and 3 bases for J; bases not matched to a gene: 10. DNA for the CDR3: TGTGCCAGCAGTTCCGGGACTAGCGGAGGTCAAACAGATACGCAGTATTTT. Translating it yields CASSSGTSGGQTDTQYF.

This rearrangement joins TRBV5-4 to TRBJ1-2, with 9 bases aligning to TRBD1. Per germline, CDR1 SGHNT and CDR2 YYREEE (reference sequence). The CDR3 has 17 amino acids. The J segment lost 4 bases and the V segment lost 3 bases, leaving 13 bases of the junction unmatched. CDR3 loop: CASSSGTGTPFPYGYTF. DNA for the CDR3: TGTGCCAGCAGCTCCGGGACAGGGACGCCCTTCCCCTATGGCTACACCTTC.

The V gene is TRBV7-9, the J gene TRBJ2-6; D is unclear. The CDR3 runs 14 residues. Germline loops: CDR1 SEHNR, CDR2 FQNEAQ (reference sequence). Trimming shortened V by 2 bases and J by 2 bases, and 4 bases separated the two germline ends. CDR3: CASSLTTGANVLTF. CDR3 coding DNA: TGTGCCAGCAGCTTAACGACTGGGGCCAACGTCCTGACTTTC.

The chain is built from TRBV28 and TRBJ1-1; D call uncertain. Germline values: CDR1 MDHEN, CDR2 SYDVKM. CDR3 size: 15 residues. Trimming took 5 bases from V and 4 from J, leaving 17 bases between them. The CDR3 bases are TGTGCCAGCAGTCCGGCTAAGGGTGTTGGCACTGAAGCTTTCTTT. This sequence encodes CASSPAKGVGTEAFF.

This clone appeared a single time. The chain couples TRBV28 to TRBJ2-1; 12 bases line up with TRBD2. CDR1 is MDHEN, CDR2 SYDVKM, per germline. V was clipped by 7 bases and J by 8 bases; unmatched bases: 6. The CDR3 totals 14 residues. The CDR3 loop is CASTRLAGGDEQFF. Here the CDR3 DNA reads TGTGCCAGCACTAGGCTAGCGGGAGGGGATGAGCAGTTCTTC.

The gene calls are TRBV7-2 and TRBJ1-1; D is possibly TRBD1 (6 bases). CDR3 length: 15 residues. Germline V gene sequence: CDR1 SGHTA, CDR2 FQGNSA. Trimming removed 2 bases from V and 3 bases from J, with 13 bases in between. In DNA, the CDR3 is TGTGCCAGCAGCTTATCCCAACAGGGCCACACTGAAGCTTTCTTT. Amino acid sequence: CASSLSQQGHTEAFF.

The V and J genes are TRBV5-1 and TRBJ1-5; D ambiguous. The germline CDR1 and CDR2 sequences are SGHRS and YFSETQ. The CDR3 is made up of 13 amino acids. V was shortened by 1 base and J by 9 bases, with 11 bases between the two germline ends. The CDR3 DNA reads TGCGCCAGCAGCTTGAACAATGGCGGGCCCCAGCATTTT. This sequence encodes CASSLNNGGPQHF.

The CDR3 DNA reads TGTGCCAGCAGCTTACCGGGGACAGGGAATCAGCCCCAGCATTTT. Protein sequence: CASSLPGTGNQPQHF. The chain uses TRBV7-2 and TRBJ1-5; 9 bases match TRBD1. The CDR3 runs 15 residues. V lost 2 bases to trimming and J lost 4 bases; unmatched junction nucleotides: 3. The germline V gene has CDR1 SGHTA and CDR2 FQGNSA.

This chain links TRBV6-2 or TRBV6-3 with TRBJ2-7; D is tentatively TRBD1 or TRBD2 (5 bases each). V lost 6 bases, J lost 7 bases, and 22 bases lay in between. CDR3 length: 15 residues. Germline CDR1 is MNHEY and CDR2 is SVGEGT. The CDR3 nucleotides are TGTGCCAGCAGCAAGCAGTTAGGAGCTGGGACGGAGCAGTACTTC. It is translated as CASSKQLGAGTEQYF.

This sequence joins TRBV7-2 and TRBJ2-3, with a tentative D call TRBD2 (5 bases). Deletions cut 1 base from V and 3 bases from J, with 8 bases between. The CDR3 sequence is 14 residues long. CDR1 is SGHTA, CDR2 FQGNSA, per germline. The CDR3 nucleotides are TGTGCCAGCAGCTTAGAGGGCGGGACAGATACGCAGTATTTT. Its translation is CASSLEGGTDTQYF.